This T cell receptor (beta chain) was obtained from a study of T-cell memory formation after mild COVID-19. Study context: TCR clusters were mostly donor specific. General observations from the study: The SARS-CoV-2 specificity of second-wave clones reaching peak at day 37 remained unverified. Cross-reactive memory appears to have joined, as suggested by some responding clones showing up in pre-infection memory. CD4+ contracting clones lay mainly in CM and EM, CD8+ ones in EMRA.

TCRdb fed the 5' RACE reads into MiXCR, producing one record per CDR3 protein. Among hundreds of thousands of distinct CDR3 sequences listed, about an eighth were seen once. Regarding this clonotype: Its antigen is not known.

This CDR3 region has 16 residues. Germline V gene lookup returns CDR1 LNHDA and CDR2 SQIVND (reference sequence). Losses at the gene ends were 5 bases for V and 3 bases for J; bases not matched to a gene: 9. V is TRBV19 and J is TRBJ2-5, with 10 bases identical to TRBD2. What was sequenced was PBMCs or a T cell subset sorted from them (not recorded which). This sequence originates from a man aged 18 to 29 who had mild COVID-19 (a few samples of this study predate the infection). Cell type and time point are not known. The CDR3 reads CASSPLLAGAEETQYF. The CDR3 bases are TGTGCCAGTAGTCCTCTGCTAGCGGGGGCAGAAGAGACCCAGTACTTC. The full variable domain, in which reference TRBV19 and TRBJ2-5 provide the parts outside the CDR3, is DGGITQSPKYLFRKEGQNVTLSCEQNLNHDAMYWYRQDPGQGLRLIYYSQIVNDFQKGDIAEGYSVSREKKESFPLTVTSAQKNPTAFYLCASSPLLAGAEETQYFGPGTRLLVL.